These T cell receptor beta chains were read from a single sample in a study of T cell responses to AZD1222 COVID-19 vaccine. The assay was immunoSEQ multiplex PCR, and TCRdb's table has in-frame clones only and misses some. The data show under 150,000 clones, 88% seen once. The material was peripheral blood, obtained 28 days after the second AZD1222 dose. Receptors originate from an adult who received the AZD1222 COVID-19 vaccine. Each CDR3 is given with its conserved first and last residue. The D gene is left open where the match is weak. The listing skips clone size in some rows; elsewhere it reads once, few, many or a size class.

v_call,d_call,clone_size,j_call,cdr3_nt,cdr3_aa
TRBV7-9,TRBD1,few,TRBJ2-7,TGTGCCAGCAGCTTAGAAGAGGGGGCGAACAGCTTC,CASSLEEGANSF
TRBV30,.,.,TRBJ1-4,TGTGCCTGGAGTTCAGGGATGGGTGAAAAACTGTTTTTT,CAWSSGMGEKLFF
TRBV28,.,.,TRBJ1-1,TGTGCCAGCAGTTCCCCGGGGGCCCCAGTGAACACTGAAGCTTTCTTT,CASSSPGAPVNTEAFF
TRBV29-1,TRBD1,.,TRBJ1-4,TGCAGCGTTCTGGGGACAGGGGGTGAAGGTGAAAAACTGTTTTTT,CSVLGTGGEGEKLFF
TRBV5-1,.,once,TRBJ1-4,TGCGCCAGCTGCCGGGAGGGTGCAACTAATGAAAAACTGTTTTTT,CASCREGATNEKLFF
TRBV7-2,.,.,TRBJ2-5,TGTGCCAGCCGGAGGGGGAGCGGGGCTCAAGAGACCCAGTACTTC,CASRRGSGAQETQYF
TRBV30,.,.,TRBJ2-1,TGTGCCTGGAGTGTAAGTAGTGGGTATGAGCAGTTCTTC,CAWSVSSGYEQFF
TRBV12-3/TRBV12-4,.,.,TRBJ2-7,TGTGCCAGCAGTTTTGACTCCTACGAGCAGTACTTC,CASSFDSYEQYF
TRBV27,.,.,TRBJ2-1,TGTGCCAGCAGTTTCTCCGGGACACAATCCTACAATGAGCAGTTCTTC,CASSFSGTQSYNEQFF
TRBV10-1,.,.,TRBJ2-1,TGCGCCAGCAGTAGGAACGGGGCGACCTACAATGAGCAGTTCTTC,CASSRNGATYNEQFF
TRBV11-3,TRBD2,.,TRBJ2-5,TGTGCCAGCAGCTTTGGTACTAGCGGGGGAATTCTTGGCGAGACCCAGTACTTC,CASSFGTSGGILGETQYF
TRBV5-1,TRBD2,once,TRBJ2-4,TGCGCCAGCAGCGTGGAGACTAGCGGTAACATTCAGTACTTC,CASSVETSGNIQYF
TRBV20-1,.,.,TRBJ2-5,TGCAGTGCTAGACAGGAAGAGACCCAGTACTTC,CSARQEETQYF
TRBV11-3,.,few,TRBJ2-7,TGTGCCAGCAGCTTAAATAGACAGTTGGGCGAGCAGTACTTC,CASSLNRQLGEQYF
TRBV29-1,.,.,TRBJ2-1,TGCAGCGTTGTGGGCGTTTCCTACAATGAGCAGTTCTTC,CSVVGVSYNEQFF
TRBV28,.,.,TRBJ1-1,TGTGCCAGCAGTCCCCTGAATTGGTACACTGAAGCTTTCTTT,CASSPLNWYTEAFF
TRBV11-3,.,.,TRBJ2-1,TGTGCCAGCAGCCCGGGATCCTACAATGAGCAGTTCTTC,CASSPGSYNEQFF
TRBV7-2,.,.,TRBJ1-1,TGTGCCAGCACCGCTCTAGGGGGGGGCGCGGGTACTGAAGCTTTCTTT,CASTALGGGAGTEAFF
TRBV27,.,once,TRBJ1-1,TGTGCCAGCAGTTTATCCCGGAACGGAAACACTGAAGCTTTCTTT,CASSLSRNGNTEAFF
TRBV7-2,.,.,TRBJ1-4,TGTGCCAGCAGCTCCACCGGACAGAGGGGCGAAAAACTGTTTTTT,CASSSTGQRGEKLFF
TRBV2,TRBD1,.,TRBJ1-1,TGTGCCAGCAGTGTGTCCCGGGACAGAGGTGAAGCTTTCTTT,CASSVSRDRGEAFF
TRBV7-2,.,.,TRBJ2-2,TGTGCCAGCAGCTTTCCGGGGGCCGGGGGGACCGGGGAGCTGTTTTTT,CASSFPGAGGTGELFF
TRBV27,.,.,TRBJ1-5,TGTGCCAGCGGATACAGCGGCAATCAGCCCCAGCATTTT,CASGYSGNQPQHF
TRBV6-2/TRBV6-3,.,few,TRBJ2-5,TGTGCCAGCAGTTACCAGAGTTGGTCAGAGACCCAGTACTTC,CASSYQSWSETQYF
TRBV18,.,.,TRBJ1-4,TGTGCCAGCTCCCCAAGTGACGGTGAAAAACTGTTTTTT,CASSPSDGEKLFF
TRBV19,.,.,TRBJ1-2,TGTGCCAGTAGTCCCACCGGGACTGACTACTATGGCTACACCTTC,CASSPTGTDYYGYTF
TRBV6-5,TRBD1,.,TRBJ1-6,TGTGCCAGCAGTTACGGGACAGGGACTAATTCACCCCTCCACTTT,CASSYGTGTNSPLHF
TRBV9,.,once,TRBJ2-5,TGTGCCAGCAGCGTCGAGACATTCCAAGAGACCCAGTACTTC,CASSVETFQETQYF
TRBV2,TRBD1,.,TRBJ1-2,TGTGCCAGCAGTGAGGACAGGGGGAACTATGGCTACACCTTC,CASSEDRGNYGYTF
TRBV5-1,.,.,TRBJ1-6,TGCGCCAGCAGCTTGCGGAGGCGTCGGAATTATTCACCCCTCCACTTT,CASSLRRRRNYSPLHF
TRBV11-2,TRBD2,.,TRBJ2-7,TGTGCCAGCAGCCCGAGGACTAGCGGGGTAATAATCTACGAGCAGTACTTC,CASSPRTSGVIIYEQYF
TRBV2,TRBD1,.,TRBJ2-7,TGTGCCAGCAGTACGGACAGGGCCTACGAGCAGTACTTC,CASSTDRAYEQYF
TRBV3-1/TRBV3-2,TRBD1,.,TRBJ1-4,TGTGCCAGCAGCCAAGCTGACAGGGCAGGAAAACTGTTTTTT,CASSQADRAGKLFF
TRBV10-1,.,.,TRBJ1-1,TGCGCCAGCAGTGCAACGGGCTCTAAGAACACTGAAGCTTTCTTT,CASSATGSKNTEAFF
TRBV3-1/TRBV3-2,.,.,TRBJ2-7,TGTGCCAGCAGCCAATCCCCAGGGATAGGCGAGCAGTACTTC,CASSQSPGIGEQYF
TRBV18,TRBD1,.,TRBJ2-4,TGTGCCAGCTCATACGGGACAGGTCAGTCAGCCAAAAACATTCAGTACTTC,CASSYGTGQSAKNIQYF
TRBV29-1,TRBD1,.,TRBJ1-5,TGCAGCGTTACAGGGACAGGGGGCGCGAGCAATCAGCCCCAGCATTTT,CSVTGTGGASNQPQHF
TRBV5-4,TRBD2,.,TRBJ2-5,TGTGCCAGCAGTTGGGAGGCTAGCGGGAGAGGGGAGACCCAGTACTTC,CASSWEASGRGETQYF
TRBV5-1,.,.,TRBJ1-1,TGCGCCAGCAGCTTGGCAGGGGCCACTGAAGCTTTCTTT,CASSLAGATEAFF
TRBV11-2,TRBD2,once,TRBJ2-4,TGTGCCAGCAGCTTAGACCTAGCGGGAGCCAAAAACATTCAGTACTTC,CASSLDLAGAKNIQYF
TRBV5-1,TRBD1,.,TRBJ1-6,TGCGCCAGCAGCATAGACAGGGTCGGCACCCTCCACTTT,CASSIDRVGTLHF
TRBV7-9,TRBD1,.,TRBJ1-5,TGTGCCAGCAGCCCCGCCGGACAGGGGTGGCATCAGCCCCAGCATTTT,CASSPAGQGWHQPQHF
TRBV7-8,TRBD1,.,TRBJ2-2,TGTGCCAGCAGCTTACCACAGGGGGGCCACGGGGAGCTGTTTTTT,CASSLPQGGHGELFF
TRBV28,TRBD2,.,TRBJ2-3,TGTGCCAGCAGACCGGGACTAGCGGGAGGGAGCACAGATACGCAGTATTTT,CASRPGLAGGSTDTQYF
TRBV2,.,.,TRBJ2-1,TGTGCCAGCAGCTACCAGGACAGCTCCTACAATGAGCAGTTCTTC,CASSYQDSSYNEQFF